This T cell receptor (beta chain) appears in the sequencing data of a study of blood T cell repertoires in COVID-19. As regards this clone: This specimen includes other DNA sequences encoding the same CDR3.

The J segment lost 0 bases and the V segment lost 3 bases, leaving 4 bases of the junction unmatched. CDR1 and CDR2 from the germline V gene are GTSNPN and SVGIG (reference sequence). This CDR3 spans 14 amino acids. The protocol was immunoSEQ multiplex PCR, while the TCRdb copy is restricted to in-frame clones and leaves out a portion. In the table there are 110,000 or so clones, 85% to 90% of which are singletons. The sequence was obtained from a human donor with acute or convalescent COVID-19. The donor label of this sample is uncertain. The sequenced sample was peripheral blood. The J gene is TRBJ2-7, the V gene TRBV30; 8 nucleotides align to TRBD2. The CDR3 loop reads CAWSRGGSSYEQYF. In DNA, the CDR3 is TGTGCCTGGAGCCGCGGGGGGTCCTCCTACGAGCAGTACTTC.